Shown below are 8 T cell receptor beta chains from a single sample sequenced in a study of T cell responses to AZD1222 COVID-19 vaccine. Sequencing was performed with immunoSEQ multiplex PCR; in TCRdb, only in-frame clones are kept and a portion is missing. The table records about 140,000 clones, around 90% of them present only once. The sample in question was peripheral blood, obtained on day 0 of AZD1222 vaccination. The source is an adult in good health.

The chain is built from TRBV6-1 and TRBJ2-5, with D maybe TRBD1 (5 bases). The germline V and J ends were trimmed by 0 bases and 5 bases, with 13 bases remaining between them. The CDR3 is 15 residues long. In germline, CDR1 is MNHNS, CDR2 SASEGT. In nucleotides, the CDR3 is TGTGCCAGCAGTGAAGCGAAGGGGCGGTTGGAGACCCAGTACTTC. Its translation is CASSEAKGRLETQYF.

This clone was observed a few times. The gene calls are TRBV7-3 and TRBJ2-1; the D gene is possibly TRBD2 (6 bases). CDR1 is SGHTA and CDR2 is FQGTGA in the germline V gene. The CDR3 runs 12 residues. V lost 8 bases to trimming and J lost 1 base, with 6 bases between them. Here the CDR3 DNA reads TGTGCCAGCGGAGGGTCCTACAATGAGCAGTTCTTC. Residues: CASGGSYNEQFF.

The rearrangement joins TRBV4-1 to TRBJ1-2; tentatively, D is TRBD1 (5 bases). This CDR3 contains 16 residues. CDR1 is MGHRA, CDR2 YSYEKL, per germline. Trimming left V 2 bases short and J 0 bases short, with 13 bases between. CDR3 DNA: TGCGCCAGCAGCCAACTACCGGACACCGCTAACTATGGCTACACCTTC. It codes for CASSQLPDTANYGYTF.

This clone is a singleton in its sample. The chain employs TRBV5-5 and TRBJ2-7; 7 bases agree with TRBD1. Germline V gene lookup returns CDR1 SGHKS and CDR2 YYEKEE (reference sequence). The CDR3 is 16 residues long. Germline trimming cut 2 bases from V and 0 bases from J; bases unmatched to any gene: 8. This CDR3 reads CASSLTWTGLSYEQYF. The CDR3 DNA reads TGTGCCAGCAGCTTAACCTGGACAGGACTCTCCTACGAGCAGTACTTC.

The table lists this clone with a few counts. This chain uses TRBV7-9 with TRBJ2-1; the D is unclear. This CDR3 is built from 12 residues. CDR1 and CDR2 from the germline V gene are SEHNR and FQNEAQ (reference sequence). The V end was cut by 6 bases, the J end by 10 bases, with 13 bases between. CDR3: CASRLTAWEQFF. The CDR3 DNA sequence: TGTGCCAGCAGATTAACAGCGTGGGAGCAGTTCTTC.

V gene TRBV15 combines with J gene TRBJ2-5, with a possible D match to TRBD1 (6 bases). There are 15 residues in the CDR3. V lost 9 bases and J lost 4, with 21 bases in between. Germline V lookup: CDR1 LNHNV, CDR2 YYDKDF (reference sequence). DNA of the CDR3: TGTGCCACAACCTACGGGCAGGGGCTTGGAGAGACCCAGTACTTC. It specifies CATTYGQGLGETQYF.

V usage is TRBV9 and J usage is TRBJ1-2; D not resolved. The germline CDR1 and CDR2 sequences are SGDLS and YYNGEE. The CDR3 has 15 residues. V gave up 0 bases and J gave up 4 bases, with 13 bases separating them. The CDR3 sequence is CASSVAQESFYGYTF. The CDR3 nucleotides read TGTGCCAGCAGCGTAGCTCAGGAATCCTTCTATGGCTACACCTTC.

V gene TRBV7-8 combines with J gene TRBJ2-3, with no clear D. Germline-derived CDR1 and CDR2 are SGHVS and FQNEAQ. The germline V and J ends were trimmed by 2 bases and 0 bases, with 9 bases remaining between them. The CDR3 sequence is 15 residues long. The CDR3 sequence: CASSLLGPSTDTQYF. The CDR3 DNA follows: TGTGCCAGCAGCTTACTGGGCCCTAGCACAGATACGCAGTATTTT.